The 15 T cell receptor beta chains listed next were all sequenced from one sample in a study of CD8+ T cells in alopecia areata. Treatment noted: oral pan-JAK inhibitor, 5-10 mg twice daily. TCR sequencing used cDNA made by reverse transcription of extracted RNA. The data were produced by immunoSEQ multiplex PCR, yet TCRdb's version contains in-frame clones alone and is incomplete. The sample consists of about 210,000 clones, approximately 57% of them appearing once. This material consisted of CD4+ T cells sorted from blood, taken at week 4, from a patient treated with tofacitinib. The source is a human donor with alopecia areata.

This clone was counted between two and nine times. The J gene is TRBJ2-5, the V gene TRBV30; D unclear. The V gene lost 1 base and the J gene lost 3 bases, with 3 bases spanning the gap. The CDR3 runs 11 residues. Per germline, CDR1 GTSNPN and CDR2 SVGIG (reference sequence). CDR3 nucleotides: TGTGCCTGGAGTGCGAAAGAGACCCAGTACTTC. Its translation: CAWSAKETQYF. Supplemented by reference TRBV30 and TRBJ2-5, the full variable domain reads SQTIHQWPATLVQPVGSPLSLECTVEGTSNPNLYWYRQAAGRGLQLLFYSVGIGQISSEVPQNLSASRPQDRQFILSSKKLLLSDSGFYLCAWSAKETQYFGPGTRLLVL.

The J gene is TRBJ2-5, the V gene TRBV29-1; no clear D. Trimming pared 4 bases from V and 4 bases from J, leaving 19 bases between. This CDR3 is 15 amino acids long. Looked up from germline, CDR1 is SQVTM and CDR2 is ANQGSEA. CDR3 nucleotides: TGCAGCGTTGGTCTAGGGTCCAATGTAGGAGAGACCCAGTACTTC. This encodes CSVGLGSNVGETQYF.

The CDR3 region is CASSLDPGETQYF. In DNA, the CDR3 is TGCGCCAGCAGCTTGGATCCGGGAGAGACCCAGTACTTC. The V and J genes are TRBV5-1 and TRBJ2-5; D is unclear. The CDR3 contains 13 residues. Per germline, CDR1 SGHRS and CDR2 YFSETQ. The V end was cut by 0 bases, the J end by 4 bases, with 7 bases between.

The chain combines TRBV7-2 with TRBJ2-2; D is unresolved. The V and J ends lost 0 bases and 7 bases respectively, with 9 bases between them. Germline V gene sequence: CDR1 SGHTA, CDR2 FQGNSA. The CDR3 sequence is 14 residues long. CDR3 in amino acids: CASSLAGSIGELFF. CDR3 sequence (DNA): TGTGCCAGCAGCTTAGCTGGAAGTATCGGGGAGCTGTTTTTT.

The CDR3 sequence is CASSGSTSGGYNEQFF. The CDR3 coding sequence is TGCGCCAGCAGCGGTAGTACTAGCGGGGGGTACAATGAGCAGTTCTTC. J is TRBJ2-1 and V is TRBV5-1; 12 bases align to TRBD2. This CDR3 is built from 16 residues. The V segment lost 4 bases and the J segment 4 bases; nucleotides outside the gene matches: 6. The germline V gene encodes CDR1 SGHRS and CDR2 YFSETQ.

The chain links TRBV18 to TRBJ1-2; 10 bases align to TRBD1. The CDR3 covers 17 residues. The junction had 12 bases not matched to a gene; V was cut back by 2 bases and J by 6 bases. From germline, CDR1 is KGHSH and CDR2 LQKENI. As DNA, the CDR3 is TGTGCCAGCTCACCAGGGACAGGGGCCGGCCTCCCACATGGCTACACCTTC. Its translation: CASSPGTGAGLPHGYTF.

With respect to this clone: Distinct nucleotide sequences in the sample also encode this CDR3. The CDR3: CSVEGASGYGYTF. The CDR3 nucleotides are TGCAGCGTCGAGGGGGCGAGTGGCTATGGCTACACCTTC. The chain recombines TRBV29-1 with TRBJ1-2; the match to TRBD1 covers 7 bases. CDR1 and CDR2 (germline): SQVTM, ANQGSEA. Trimming took 6 bases from V and 4 from J; bases not matched to a gene: 8. CDR3 length: 13 amino acids.

This clone appeared many times. The chain couples TRBV12-5 to TRBJ2-7, with 7 bases aligning to TRBD1. The CDR3 has 14 residues. V trimming: 5 bases; J trimming: 4 bases; junction bases outside the gene matches: 8. From germline, CDR1 is LGHNT and CDR2 FRNRAP. CDR3 amino acids: CASGLRTGPYEQYF. CDR3 coding DNA: TGTGCTAGTGGTCTCCGGACAGGACCATACGAGCAGTACTTC.

V is TRBV2 and J is TRBJ1-6; TRBD1 might be the D (5 bases). The germline CDR1 and CDR2 sequences are SNHLY and FYNNEI. The CDR3 consists of 14 residues. V gave up 8 bases and J gave up 7 bases, with 15 bases separating them. The CDR3 DNA reads as TGTGCCAGCGCAGAGTCACAGGTGAATTCACCCCTCCACTTT. Protein product: CASAESQVNSPLHF.

This clone has a handful of counts. The genes are TRBV27 and TRBJ1-2; TRBD1 matches 7 bases. The ends lost 5 bases at V and 6 bases at J; junction bases unmatched: 6. The CDR3 covers 13 residues. Germline V gene lookup returns CDR1 MNHEY and CDR2 SMNVEV (reference sequence). The DNA of the CDR3 is TGTGCCAGCAGTCCGACAGGGAAGGATGGCTACACCTTC. Amino acids: CASSPTGKDGYTF.

The chain joins TRBV6-5 to TRBJ2-4, with a possible D match to TRBD1 (5 bases). The germline V gene has CDR1 MNHEY and CDR2 SVGAGI. Trimming cost V 5 bases and J 4 bases, with 12 bases left between them. The CDR3 runs 14 residues. The CDR3 here is CASSDTGAKNIQYF. CDR3 DNA sequence: TGTGCCAGCAGTGACACAGGAGCAAAAAACATTCAGTACTTC.

Details on this clone: A junction end diverges from the germline sequence, so it may reflect a read error. The rearrangement joins TRBV29-1 to TRBJ2-7, with TRBD2 matching over 11 bases. The CDR3 is 14 amino acids. Germline V gene data show CDR1 as SQVTM and CDR2 as ANQGSEA. CDR3 in amino acids: CSARGTSGSYEQCF. The DNA for the CDR3 is TGCAGTGCTCGCGGGACTAGCGGTTCCTACGAGCAGTGCTTC.

Only a few counts were recorded for this clone. The gene calls are TRBV7-3 and TRBJ1-5; no clear D. Germline loops: CDR1 SGHTA, CDR2 FQGTGA. This CDR3 comprises 11 residues. Trimming shortened V by 7 bases and J by 2 bases, and 3 bases separated the two germline ends. Here the CDR3 DNA reads TGTGCCAGCACCCGCAATCAGCCCCAGCATTTT. This encodes CASTRNQPQHF.

This clone appeared a few times. The V gene is TRBV29-1, the J gene TRBJ1-4; 8 nucleotides line up with TRBD1. Germline V gives CDR1 SQVTM, CDR2 ANQGSEA. This CDR3 has 16 residues. V lost 7 bases to trimming and J lost 6 bases; unmatched junction nucleotides: 16. The CDR3 protein is CSASVSGGKVYEKLFF. In DNA, the CDR3 is TGCAGCGCATCGGTTTCAGGGGGCAAGGTGTATGAAAAACTGTTTTTT.

The J gene is TRBJ1-2, the V gene TRBV15; TRBD1 matches at 8 bases. Germline CDR1 and CDR2: LNHNV and YYDKDF (reference sequence). V dropped 8 bases and J dropped 3; count of bases not matched to a gene: 8. The CDR3 totals 14 residues. The CDR3 DNA follows: TGTGCCACCTCCAAAGACAGGGGCGACTATGGCTACACCTTC. This translates into CATSKDRGDYGYTF.